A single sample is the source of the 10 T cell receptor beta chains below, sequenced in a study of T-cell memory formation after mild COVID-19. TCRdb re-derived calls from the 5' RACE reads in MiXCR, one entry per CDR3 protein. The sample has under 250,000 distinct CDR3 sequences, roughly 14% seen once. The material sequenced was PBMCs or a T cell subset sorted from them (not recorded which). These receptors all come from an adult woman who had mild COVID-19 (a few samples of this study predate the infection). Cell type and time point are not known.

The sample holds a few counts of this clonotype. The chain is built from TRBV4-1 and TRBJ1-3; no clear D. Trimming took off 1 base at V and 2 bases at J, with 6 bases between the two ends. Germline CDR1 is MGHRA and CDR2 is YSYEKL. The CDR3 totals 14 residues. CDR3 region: CASSQVPPGNTIYF. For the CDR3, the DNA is TGCGCCAGCAGCCAAGTCCCTCCTGGAAACACCATATATTTT.

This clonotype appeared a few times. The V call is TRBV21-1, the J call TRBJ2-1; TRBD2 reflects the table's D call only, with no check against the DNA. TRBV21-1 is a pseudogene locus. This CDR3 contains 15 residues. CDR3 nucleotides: TGTGCCAGCAACCAGGGACTCAGCTCCTACAATGAGCAGTTCTTC. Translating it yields CASNQGLSSYNEQFF.

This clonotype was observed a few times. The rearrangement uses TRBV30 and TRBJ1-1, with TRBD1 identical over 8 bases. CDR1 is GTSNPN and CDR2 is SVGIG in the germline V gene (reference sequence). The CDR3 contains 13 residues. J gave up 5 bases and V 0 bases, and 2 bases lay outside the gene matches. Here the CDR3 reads CAWSVQGVTEAFF. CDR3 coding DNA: TGTGCCTGGAGTGTACAGGGGGTGACTGAAGCTTTCTTT.

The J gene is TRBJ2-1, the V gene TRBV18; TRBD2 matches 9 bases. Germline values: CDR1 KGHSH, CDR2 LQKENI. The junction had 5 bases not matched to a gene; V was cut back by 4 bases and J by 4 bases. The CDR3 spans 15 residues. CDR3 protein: CASSLRLAEYNEQFF. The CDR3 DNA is TGTGCCAGCTCACTTAGACTAGCGGAGTACAATGAGCAGTTCTTC.

The CDR3: CSVRRGATEAFF. CDR3 nucleotides: TGCAGCGTCAGGCGGGGGGCCACTGAAGCTTTCTTT. The chain joins TRBV29-1 to TRBJ1-1; maybe TRBD1 (6 bases). V was cut by 6 bases and J by 4 bases, with 12 bases left in between. The CDR3 is 12 residues long. The germline V gene encodes CDR1 SQVTM and CDR2 ANQGSEA.

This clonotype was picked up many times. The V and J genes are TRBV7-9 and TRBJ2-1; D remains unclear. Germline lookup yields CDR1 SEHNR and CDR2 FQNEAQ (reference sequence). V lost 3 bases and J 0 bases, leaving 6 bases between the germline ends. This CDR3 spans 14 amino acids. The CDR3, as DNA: TGTGCCAGCAGCTTTCAGAGCTCCTACAATGAGCAGTTCTTC. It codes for CASSFQSSYNEQFF.

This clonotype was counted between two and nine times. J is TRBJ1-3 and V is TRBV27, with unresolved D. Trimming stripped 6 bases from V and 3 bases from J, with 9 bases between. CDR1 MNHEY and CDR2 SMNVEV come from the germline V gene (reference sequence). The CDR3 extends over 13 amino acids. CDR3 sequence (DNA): TGTGCCAGCAGCCTGAATTTTGGAAACACCATATATTTT. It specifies CASSLNFGNTIYF.

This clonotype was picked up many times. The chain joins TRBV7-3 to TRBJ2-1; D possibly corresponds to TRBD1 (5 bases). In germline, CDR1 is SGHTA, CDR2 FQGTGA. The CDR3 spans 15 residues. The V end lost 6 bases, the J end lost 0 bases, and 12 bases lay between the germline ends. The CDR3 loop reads CASSFDSNSYNEQFF. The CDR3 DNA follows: TGTGCCAGCAGTTTTGACAGCAACTCCTACAATGAGCAGTTCTTC.

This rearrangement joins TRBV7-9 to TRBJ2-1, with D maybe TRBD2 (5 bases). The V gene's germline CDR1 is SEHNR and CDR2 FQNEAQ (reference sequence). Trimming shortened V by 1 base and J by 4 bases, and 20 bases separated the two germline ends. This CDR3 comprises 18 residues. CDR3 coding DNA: TGTGCCAGCAGCTTAGGATCGTTGGGATTCGGGGTGTACAATGAGCAGTTCTTC. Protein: CASSLGSLGFGVYNEQFF.

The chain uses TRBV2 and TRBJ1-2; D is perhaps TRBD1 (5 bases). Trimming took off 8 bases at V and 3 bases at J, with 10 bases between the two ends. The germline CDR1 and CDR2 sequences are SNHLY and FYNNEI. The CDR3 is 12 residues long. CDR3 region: CASGVGDYGYTF. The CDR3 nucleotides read TGTGCCAGCGGAGTGGGGGACTATGGCTACACCTTC.